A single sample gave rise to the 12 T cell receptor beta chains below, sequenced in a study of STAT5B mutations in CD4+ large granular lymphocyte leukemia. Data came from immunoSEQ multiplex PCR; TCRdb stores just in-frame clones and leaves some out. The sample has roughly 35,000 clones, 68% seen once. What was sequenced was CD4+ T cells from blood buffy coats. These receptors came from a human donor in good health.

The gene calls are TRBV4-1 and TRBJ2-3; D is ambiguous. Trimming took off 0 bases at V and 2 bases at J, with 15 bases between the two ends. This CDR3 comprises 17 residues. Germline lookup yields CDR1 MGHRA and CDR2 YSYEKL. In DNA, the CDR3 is TGCGCCAGCAGCCAAGATCCGGTCCAAGCCCACACAGATACGCAGTATTTT. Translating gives CASSQDPVQAHTDTQYF.

The CDR3 sequence: CASSPPSGTETQYF. CDR3 DNA sequence: TGTGCCAGCTCACCACCCTCGGGAACGGAGACCCAGTACTTC. The genes are TRBV18 and TRBJ2-5; D may be TRBD2 (5 bases). V lost 0 bases and J 5 bases, leaving 10 bases between the germline ends. CDR1 and CDR2 from the germline V gene are KGHSH and LQKENI. The CDR3 runs to 14 residues.

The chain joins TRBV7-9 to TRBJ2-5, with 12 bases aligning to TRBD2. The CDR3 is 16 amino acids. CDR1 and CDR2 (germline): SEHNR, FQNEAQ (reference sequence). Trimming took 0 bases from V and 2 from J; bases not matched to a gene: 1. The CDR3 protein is CASSLALAGGQETQYF. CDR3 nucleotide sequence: TGTGCCAGCAGCTTAGCGCTAGCGGGGGGGCAAGAGACCCAGTACTTC.

CDR3 DNA: TGTGCCAGCTCACCACCGCTCCGCATGGGGGAAGAGCGCAATCAGCCCCAGCATTTT. It specifies CASSPPLRMGEERNQPQHF. This rearrangement joins TRBV18 to TRBJ1-5; the D gene is possibly TRBD1 (5 bases). V lost 0 bases to trimming and J lost 2 bases, with 20 bases between them. CDR1 is KGHSH and CDR2 is LQKENI in the germline V gene. The CDR3 has 19 residues.

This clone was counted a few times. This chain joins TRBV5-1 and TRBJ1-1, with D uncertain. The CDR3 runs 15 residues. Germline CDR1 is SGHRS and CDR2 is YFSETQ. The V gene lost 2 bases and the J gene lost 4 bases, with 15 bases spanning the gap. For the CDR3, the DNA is TGCGCCAGCAGCTTTGGGTCCGAAACGGGCACTGAAGCTTTCTTT. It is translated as CASSFGSETGTEAFF.

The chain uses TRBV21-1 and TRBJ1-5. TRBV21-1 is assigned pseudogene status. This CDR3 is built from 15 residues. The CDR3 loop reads CASSPRGRLNQPQHF. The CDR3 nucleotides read TGTGCCAGCAGCCCCCGGGGTAGGTTGAATCAGCCCCAGCATTTT.

The CDR3 region is CASSPDLRFKQGGTEAFF. DNA of the CDR3: TGTGCCAGCTCACCAGATTTGAGGTTTAAACAGGGTGGCACTGAAGCTTTCTTT. The V gene is TRBV18, the J gene TRBJ1-1, with D maybe TRBD1 (6 bases). The germline V and J ends were trimmed by 2 bases and 4 bases, with 23 bases remaining between them. CDR1 is KGHSH, CDR2 LQKENI, per germline. This CDR3 has 18 residues. The full variable domain, in which reference TRBV18 and TRBJ1-1 provide the parts outside the CDR3, is NAGVMQNPRHLVRRRGQEARLRCSPMKGHSHVYWYRQLPEEGLKFMVYLQKENIIDESGMPKERFSAEFPKEGPSILRIQQVVRGDSAAYFCASSPDLRFKQGGTEAFFGQGTRLTVV.

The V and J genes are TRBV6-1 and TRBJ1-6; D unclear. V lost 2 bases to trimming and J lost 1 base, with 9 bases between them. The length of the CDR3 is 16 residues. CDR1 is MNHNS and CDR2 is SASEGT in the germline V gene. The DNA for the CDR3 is TGTGCCAGCAGTGAACAATTAGGGTCCTATAATTCACCCCTCCACTTT. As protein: CASSEQLGSYNSPLHF.

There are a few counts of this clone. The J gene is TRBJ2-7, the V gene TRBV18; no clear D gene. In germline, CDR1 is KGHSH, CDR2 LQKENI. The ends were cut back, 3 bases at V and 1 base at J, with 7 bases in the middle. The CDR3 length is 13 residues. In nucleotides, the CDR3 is TGTGCCAGCTCACCCACGGAGTCCTACGAGCAGTACTTC. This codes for CASSPTESYEQYF.

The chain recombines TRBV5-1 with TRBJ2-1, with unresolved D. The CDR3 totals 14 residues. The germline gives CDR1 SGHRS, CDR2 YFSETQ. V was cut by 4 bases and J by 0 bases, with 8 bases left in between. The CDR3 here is CASSAYSSYNEQFF. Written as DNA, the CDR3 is TGCGCCAGCAGCGCCTACAGCTCCTACAATGAGCAGTTCTTC.

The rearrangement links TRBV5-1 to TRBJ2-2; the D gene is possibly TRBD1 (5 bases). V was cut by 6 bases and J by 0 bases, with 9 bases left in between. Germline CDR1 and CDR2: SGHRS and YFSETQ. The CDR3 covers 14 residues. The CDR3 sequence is CASTDIANTGELFF. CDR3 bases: TGCGCCAGCACGGACATCGCGAACACCGGGGAGCTGTTTTTT.

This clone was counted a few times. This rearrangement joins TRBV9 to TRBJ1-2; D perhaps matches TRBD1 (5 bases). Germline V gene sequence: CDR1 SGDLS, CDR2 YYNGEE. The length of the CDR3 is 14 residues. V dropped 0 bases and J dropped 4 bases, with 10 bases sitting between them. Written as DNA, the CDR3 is TGTGCCAGCAGCGTAGATCAGGACACCTATGGCTACACCTTC. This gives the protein CASSVDQDTYGYTF.